Presented here are 21 T cell receptor beta chains from one specimen sequenced in a study of CD8 T cells in ankylosing spondylitis. TCRdb re-analysed the 5' RACE reads in MiXCR, keeping a single row per CDR3 protein. This repertoire shows roughly 26,000 distinct CDR3 sequences, roughly 13% found once; its top ten account for under 40%. Sequencing was performed on blood. These receptors came from a male donor with ankylosing spondylitis or in good health (not recorded which).

This clonotype was recorded many times. This rearrangement joins TRBV20-1 to TRBJ1-1, with D uncertain. This CDR3 spans 11 amino acids. CDR1 DFQATT and CDR2 SNEGSKA come from the germline V gene (reference sequence). V was pared by 0 bases and J by 13 bases, with 12 bases between. The DNA of the CDR3 is TGCAGTGCTAGAGACGTGGCAACGGGTTTCTTT. Amino acids: CSARDVATGFF.

A few counts support this clonotype. The rearrangement joins TRBV4-1 to TRBJ1-4; 9 bases fit TRBD1. The CDR3 consists of 18 residues. Trimming at V came to 4 bases and at J to 8 bases, leaving 17 bases not matched to a gene. Germline V gives CDR1 MGHRA, CDR2 YSYEKL. CDR3 nucleotides: TGCGCCAGCAGCCCCGCCCGAGGGGGGACAGGGAATGGCGAAAAACTGTTTTTT. As protein: CASSPARGGTGNGEKLFF.

Many counts were recorded for this clonotype. The V and J genes are TRBV20-1 and TRBJ2-4, with 8 nucleotides matching TRBD1. J gave up 0 bases and V 3 bases, and 7 bases lay outside the gene matches. This CDR3 region has 16 residues. Germline V gene lookup returns CDR1 DFQATT and CDR2 SNEGSKA (reference sequence). The CDR3 region is CSARKTGDLAKNIQYF. CDR3 in DNA: TGCAGTGCTAGGAAGACAGGGGATCTAGCCAAAAACATTCAGTACTTC.

This clonotype occurred a few times. The chain links TRBV6-5 to TRBJ1-2; D is unclear. V was trimmed by 8 bases and J by 5 bases, leaving 21 bases between them. Per germline, CDR1 MNHEY and CDR2 SVGAGI. The CDR3 loop spans 15 amino acids. CDR3 sequence: CASALVTRSDYGYTF. The CDR3, as DNA: TGTGCCAGCGCCCTCGTGACCCGTTCGGATTATGGCTACACCTTC.

This clonotype appeared a few times. The genes are TRBV12-3 or TRBV12-4 and TRBJ2-1, with a tentative D call TRBD2 (6 bases). Between the trimmed V and J ends, which lost 3 bases and 8 bases, there was a span of 26 bases. This CDR3 comprises 18 residues. For the CDR3, the DNA is TGTGCCAGCAGTTTCGTTAGTAGCGGACTTGCATTGGGCGATGAGCAGTTCTTC. It specifies CASSFVSSGLALGDEQFF.

This clonotype came up a few times. This chain connects TRBV5-1 to TRBJ2-3; TRBD2 matches at 7 bases. Germline V gene data show CDR1 as SGHRS and CDR2 as YFSETQ. V gave up 3 bases and J gave up 2 bases; unmatched junction bases: 6. This CDR3 spans 15 amino acids. CDR3 loop: CASSSAGSITDTQYF. CDR3 nucleotides: TGCGCCAGCAGCTCAGCGGGGAGTATCACAGATACGCAGTATTTT.

This clonotype was detected many times. This chain uses TRBV12-3 or TRBV12-4 with TRBJ2-1, with D possibly called TRBD1 or TRBD2 (5 bases each). The CDR3 extends over 15 amino acids. V was pared by 6 bases and J by 7 bases, with 19 bases between. The CDR3 DNA follows: TGTGCCAGCAGCCCAAGTTGGGGGTCGGGGAATGAGCAGTTCTTC. Its protein is CASSPSWGSGNEQFF.

The chain uses TRBV7-8 and TRBJ2-1; the match to TRBD2 covers 8 bases. The CDR3 totals 16 residues. Trimming took 5 bases from V and 1 from J; bases not matched to a gene: 7. Germline CDR1 is SGHVS and CDR2 is FQNEAQ. DNA of the CDR3: TGTGCCAGCAGCCCTATCGGCGGGGGGTCCTACAATGAGCAGTTCTTC. The encoded protein is CASSPIGGGSYNEQFF.

This sequence joins TRBV5-6 and TRBJ2-7; TRBD2 matches at 10 bases. CDR1 and CDR2 (germline): SGHDT, YYEEEE. V lost 4 bases to trimming and J lost 6 bases; unmatched junction nucleotides: 4. CDR3 size: 13 residues. CDR3 in DNA: TGTGCCAGCAGCGGGGGGACTAGCGCCGAGCAGTACTTC. Protein sequence: CASSGGTSAEQYF.

This clonotype was seen only a few times. The chain uses TRBV12-3 or TRBV12-4 and TRBJ2-1; 7 bases are shared with TRBD2. The CDR3 is 15 amino acids. The junction had 7 bases not matched to a gene; V was cut back by 2 bases and J by 6 bases. This chain's CDR3 is CASSLYRGRGNEQFF. CDR3 DNA: TGTGCCAGCAGTTTATATCGGGGGAGGGGCAATGAGCAGTTCTTC.

The table lists this clonotype with many counts. The CDR3 region has the DNA TGTGCCAGCAGTTACCCTATCCCCAGAGGGACTGAAGCTTTCTTT. The encoded protein is CASSYPIPRGTEAFF. The rearrangement joins TRBV6-2 or TRBV6-3 to TRBJ1-1; the D is unclear. The germline V gene encodes CDR1 MNHEY and CDR2 SVGEGT. Trimming took 2 bases from V and 5 from J, leaving 15 bases between them. The CDR3 sequence is 15 residues long.

On this clonotype itself: Possible read error: a much larger clone is one base away. V and J are TRBV20-1 and TRBJ2-2; D remains ambiguous. Trimming removed 5 bases from V and 7 bases from J, with 5 bases in between. CDR1 DFQATT and CDR2 SNEGSKA come from the germline V gene (reference sequence). CDR3 length: 10 residues. CDR3 nucleotides: TGCAGTGCTGCAGGCGGGGAGCTGTTTTTT. This codes for CSAAGGELFF.

This chain uses TRBV7-2 with TRBJ2-1; the D gene is possibly TRBD2 (6 bases). The CDR3 runs to 15 residues. Per germline, CDR1 SGHTA and CDR2 FQGNSA. Trimming removed 0 bases from V and 7 bases from J, with 13 bases in between. This CDR3 reads CASSLAAGRWNEQFF. In DNA, the CDR3 is TGTGCCAGCAGCTTAGCGGCGGGGAGGTGGAATGAGCAGTTCTTC.

This clonotype appeared many times. The rearrangement uses TRBV4-2 and TRBJ2-2; either TRBD1 or TRBD2 may fit D (5 bases each). The CDR3 has 15 amino acids. Trimming shortened V by 5 bases and J by 6 bases, and 16 bases separated the two germline ends. CDR1 LGHNA and CDR2 YNFKEQ come from the germline V gene. The CDR3 is CASSAAGEGPGELFF. As DNA, the CDR3 is TGTGCCAGCAGCGCAGCAGGCGAGGGGCCCGGGGAGCTGTTTTTT.

This clonotype came up a few times. CDR3 bases: TGTGCCAGCAGCCGAACAGGGGACCTTTCCTACAATGAGCAGTTCTTC. This sequence encodes CASSRTGDLSYNEQFF. The chain links TRBV6-2 or TRBV6-3 to TRBJ2-1, with TRBD1 identical over 7 bases. The CDR3 loop spans 16 amino acids. Germline assignment: CDR1 MNHEY and CDR2 SVGEGT. Germline trimming cut 6 bases from V and 1 base from J; bases unmatched to any gene: 9.

This clonotype was counted at least ten times. The chain employs TRBV2 and TRBJ2-3; maybe TRBD2 (5 bases). Germline CDR1 reads SNHLY; CDR2 reads FYNNEI. V dropped 7 bases and J dropped 4 bases, with 15 bases sitting between them. The CDR3 contains 14 residues. Here the CDR3 DNA reads TGTGCCAGCAAGCTAGCCCCAAGGGCAGATACGCAGTATTTT. As protein: CASKLAPRADTQYF.

This clonotype came up many times. The V call is TRBV5-4, the J call TRBJ2-2; no clear D. The CDR3 sequence is 13 residues long. V was pared by 4 bases and J by 7 bases, with 11 bases between. In germline, CDR1 is SGHNT, CDR2 YYREEE (reference sequence). The DNA of the CDR3 is TGTGCCAGCAGCGGTCGACACAGCGGGGAGCTGTTTTTT. Translating gives CASSGRHSGELFF.

This clonotype showed up many times. The chain joins TRBV2 to TRBJ1-5, with 7 bases aligning to TRBD1. The junction had 3 bases not matched to a gene; V was cut back by 5 bases and J by 2 bases. The CDR3 has 14 residues. The germline V gene encodes CDR1 SNHLY and CDR2 FYNNEI. CDR3 protein: CASSIDRGNQPQHF. In DNA form, the CDR3 reads TGTGCCAGCAGTATTGACAGGGGCAATCAGCCCCAGCATTTT.

Many counts were recorded for this clonotype. The chain combines TRBV6-2 or TRBV6-3 with TRBJ2-1; perhaps TRBD1 as D (6 bases). The CDR3 covers 14 residues. Trimming cost V 0 bases and J 5 bases, with 8 bases left between them. The germline gives CDR1 MNHEY, CDR2 SVGEGT. The CDR3, as DNA: TGTGCCAGCAGTTACTCCTGGACAGACAATGAGCAGTTCTTC. It specifies CASSYSWTDNEQFF.

This clonotype was seen repeatedly, ten times or more. The chain carries TRBV28 and TRBJ2-5; tentatively, D is TRBD2 (6 bases). The CDR3 covers 14 residues. Trimming removed 6 bases from V and 5 bases from J, with 16 bases in between. Germline CDR1 MDHEN, CDR2 SYDVKM. In nucleotides, the CDR3 is TGTGCCAGCAGCCCGCGAGGAGGGACGGAGACCCAGTACTTC. Amino acid sequence: CASSPRGGTETQYF.

The table lists this clonotype with a few counts. The J gene is TRBJ2-7, the V gene TRBV29-1; D might be TRBD2 (5 bases). CDR3 size: 13 residues. Trimming shortened V by 7 bases and J by 1 base, and 14 bases separated the two germline ends. Germline V CDR1 and CDR2: SQVTM, ANQGSEA. The CDR3 loop reads CSGARSGSYEQYF. The CDR3 nucleotides are TGCAGCGGTGCGAGGTCGGGGTCCTACGAGCAGTACTTC.